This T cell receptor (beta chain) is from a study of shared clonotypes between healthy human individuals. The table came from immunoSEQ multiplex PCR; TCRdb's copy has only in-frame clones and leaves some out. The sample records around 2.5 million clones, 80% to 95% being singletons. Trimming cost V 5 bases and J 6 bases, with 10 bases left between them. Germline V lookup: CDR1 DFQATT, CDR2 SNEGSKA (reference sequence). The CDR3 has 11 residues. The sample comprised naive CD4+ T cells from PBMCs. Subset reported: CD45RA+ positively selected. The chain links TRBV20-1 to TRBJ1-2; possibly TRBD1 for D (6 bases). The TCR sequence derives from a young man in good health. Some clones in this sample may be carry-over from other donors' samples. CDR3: CSARAGDGYTF. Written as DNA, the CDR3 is TGCAGTGCTCGCGCAGGGGATGGCTACACCTTC.